This paragraph covers one T cell receptor beta chain sequence. The target antigen is unknown. These data belong to a study of T-cell reconstitution after alpha-beta-depleted transplantation in children. Study-wide points: Most T-cell counts and diversity one year after the transplant came from T cells that were newly produced. Some patients owed their high day-60 TCRbeta diversity to surviving recipient T cells and thymic progenitors. Several hundred rapidly expanded clones from non-depleted graft cells reportedly supplied alpha-beta T cells about two months post-transplant.

Unique molecular identifiers tagged the TCRbeta library. Via MiXCR, TCRdb re-called the PCR reads, giving one row per CDR3 protein. There are 55,000 to 65,000 distinct CDR3 sequences in the sample; 35% to 55% occur only once, and 95% to 98% lies in the top ten. Source: PBMCs, mostly from graft donor cells, taken 360 days after TCRalphabeta/CD19-depleted stem cell transplant. This clonotype was obtained from a male patient aged 10 to 17 who had a stem cell transplant for acute lymphoblastic leukemia, so the T cells may come from the graft donor.

The CDR3 sequence: CASSPYRNEQFF. CDR3 nucleotides: TGTGCCAGCAGTCCTTACCGCAATGAGCAGTTCTTC. The chain uses TRBV3-1 and TRBJ2-1, with D unresolved. Germline V gene sequence: CDR1 LGHDT, CDR2 YNNKEL (reference sequence). V was clipped by 6 bases and J by 6 bases, with 9 bases between them. The CDR3 runs 12 residues.